Detailed here is one T cell receptor (beta chain). V was cut by 3 bases and J by 1 base, with 16 bases left in between. The CDR3 spans 17 residues. Germline CDR1 and CDR2: PRHDT and FYEKMQ (reference sequence). The data were obtained in a study of T cells after yellow fever vaccination. Each CDR3 protein is one row after TCRdb ran MiXCR on the 5' RACE reads. The sample carries around 56,000 distinct CDR3 sequences, approximately 5.5% recorded once. Study-wide results and caveats: Most primary-vaccination clones reappeared after the booster (approximately 96% CD4, about 87% CD8).

The input for sequencing was PBMCs, either bulk or a sorted T-cell subset (CD4+, CD8+, memory, or dextramer-sorted; not recorded which), taken on the day of the yellow fever booster vaccination. The clonotype comes from a man aged 18-30 years who received the YFV17D yellow fever vaccine. The chain combines TRBV13 with TRBJ2-1; tentative D call: TRBD1 (5 bases). This chain's CDR3 is CASSFLIREGSYNEQFF. The CDR3 DNA is TGTGCCAGCAGCTTCCTCATCAGGGAAGGGTCCTACAATGAGCAGTTCTTC.